These 21 T cell receptor beta chains came from one sample sequenced in a study of CD8 T cells in ankylosing spondylitis. Their antigens are not known. TCRdb recomputed calls from the 5' RACE reads with MiXCR, one row per CDR3 protein. The sample has about 200,000 distinct CDR3 sequences, 6% to 8.5% seen once. Study-wide results and caveats: Characteristic of ankylosing spondylitis blood, it appeared, was a TCR beta motif comprising 7 to 9 highly homologous variants.

Sequenced: blood, either unsorted or a sorted T cell fraction (not recorded which). The receptors stem from a male donor with ankylosing spondylitis.

J is TRBJ2-2 and V is TRBV11-3; D ambiguous. Germline CDR1 SGHNT, CDR2 YENEEA. Between the trimmed V and J ends, which lost 1 base and 4 bases, there was a span of 4 bases. The CDR3 consists of 13 residues. This CDR3 is CASSLGITGELFF. The CDR3 bases are TGTGCCAGCAGCTTAGGGATCACCGGGGAGCTGTTTTTT.

V gene TRBV11-2 combines with J gene TRBJ1-1; D unresolved. CDR1 and CDR2 from the germline V gene are SGHAT and FQNNGV. This CDR3 spans 12 amino acids. Deletions cut 3 bases from V and 6 bases from J, with 8 bases between. The CDR3 sequence is CASSFDTPEAFF. The CDR3 nucleotides read TGTGCCAGCAGCTTTGACACCCCTGAAGCTTTCTTT.

V gene TRBV20-1 combines with J gene TRBJ2-4, with unresolved D. The CDR3 has 15 amino acids. The V gene lost 3 bases and the J gene lost 0 bases, with 12 bases spanning the gap. CDR1 and CDR2 (germline): DFQATT, SNEGSKA (reference sequence). The CDR3 sequence is CSASRLTIAKNIQYF. CDR3 nucleotides: TGCAGTGCTAGTCGCCTCACAATAGCCAAAAACATTCAGTACTTC.

The sample holds many counts of this clonotype. The chain uses TRBV6-2 or TRBV6-3 and TRBJ1-5; no definite D call. Germline V CDR1 and CDR2: MNHEY, SVGEGT. The CDR3 runs 14 residues. Trimming removed 2 bases from V and 3 bases from J, with 8 bases in between. CDR3 nucleotides: TGTGCCAGCAGTTACCGGCAGTACAATCAGCCCCAGCATTTT. This sequence encodes CASSYRQYNQPQHF.

On this clonotype: This may stem from a read error, because a much larger clone lies one nucleotide away. The chain combines TRBV9 with TRBJ1-1; possible D gene TRBD1, 6 bases. CDR3 length equals 12 residues. Germline V CDR1 and CDR2: SGDLS, YYNGEE. In DNA, the CDR3 is TGTACCAGCAGCCCACAGGGTTTCCCAGCTTTCTTT. This sequence encodes CTSSPQGFPAFF.

This clonotype has a count of ten or more. Likely a read error: the CDR3 ends without its conserved phenylalanine or tryptophan. No DNA is shown, since the ends of the CDR3 on it are uncertain; the CDR3 is the one TCRdb lists. The chain has TRBV5-1 and TRBJ2-1; the table gives TRBD1 as D, unverified against the DNA. CDR1 and CDR2 from the germline V gene are SGHRS and YFSETQ. The CDR3 has 8 amino acids, counting both end residues. The CDR3 spells CASSVTGL.

V is TRBV4-1 and J is TRBJ1-5; 8 nucleotides line up with TRBD1. Germline lookup yields CDR1 MGHRA and CDR2 YSYEKL. The CDR3 consists of 15 residues. With 4 bases clipped from V and 2 bases from J, the junction kept 4 bases outside the gene matches. The CDR3, as DNA: TGCGCCAGCAGCCTTTCGACAGGGGGCAATCAGCCCCAGCATTTT. Translated: CASSLSTGGNQPQHF.

This chain joins TRBV10-1 and TRBJ2-4; D gene uncertain. The length of the CDR3 is 11 residues. CDR1 and CDR2 (germline): WNHNN, SYGVQD (reference sequence). The V and J ends lost 0 bases and 15 bases respectively, with 9 bases between them. CDR3 in amino acids: CASSESEVWYF. CDR3 DNA sequence: TGCGCCAGCAGTGAGTCAGAAGTGTGGTACTTC.

This clonotype was seen ten or more times. The rearrangement links TRBV4-1 to TRBJ2-1; D is unclear. CDR1 and CDR2 from the germline V gene are MGHRA and YSYEKL. The CDR3 extends over 17 amino acids. Trimming cost V 0 bases and J 0 bases, with 12 bases left between them. CDR3 nucleotides: TGCGCCAGCAGCCAAGATCCTCATCGCAGCTCCTACAATGAGCAGTTCTTC. It is translated as CASSQDPHRSSYNEQFF.

The chain has TRBV4-1 and TRBJ2-2; D is unclear. Germline CDR1 reads MGHRA; CDR2 reads YSYEKL. The CDR3 contains 15 residues. V gave up 0 bases and J gave up 1 base, with 6 bases separating them. In DNA form, the CDR3 reads TGCGCCAGCAGCCAAGACGGGTTGAACACCGGGGAGCTGTTTTTT. It specifies CASSQDGLNTGELFF.

V usage is TRBV28 and J usage is TRBJ2-1, with unresolved D. Germline CDR1 is MDHEN and CDR2 is SYDVKM. The ends were cut back, 6 bases at V and 6 bases at J, with 6 bases in the middle. The CDR3 runs 11 residues. The CDR3: CASSPTNEQFF. CDR3 bases: TGTGCCAGCAGCCCTACCAATGAGCAGTTCTTC.

The chain combines TRBV6-1 with TRBJ1-2, with 7 nucleotides matching TRBD1. This CDR3 is built from 15 residues. The junction had 20 bases not matched to a gene; V was cut back by 11 bases and J by 8 bases. The germline V gene has CDR1 MNHNS and CDR2 SASEGT. The CDR3 sequence: CASLSAEQGREGYTF. CDR3 DNA sequence: TGTGCCTCTCTATCGGCAGAACAGGGGCGTGAGGGCTACACCTTC.

V gene TRBV6-1 combines with J gene TRBJ2-1; 7 positions agree with TRBD2. Losses at the gene ends were 5 bases for V and 4 bases for J; bases not matched to a gene: 5. Germline CDR1 MNHNS, CDR2 SASEGT. CDR3 size: 14 residues. The chain's CDR3 is CASSTGLPYNEQFF. DNA for the CDR3: TGTGCCAGCAGTACGGGACTACCTTACAATGAGCAGTTCTTC.

This clonotype was observed at least ten times. V is TRBV6-1 and J is TRBJ1-5; D uncertain. Germline V gene data show CDR1 as MNHNS and CDR2 as SASEGT. The CDR3 has 13 amino acids. Trimming took 3 bases from V and 5 from J, leaving 8 bases between them. This chain's CDR3 is CASSEEGHQPQHF. For the CDR3, the DNA is TGTGCCAGCAGTGAGGAGGGTCATCAGCCCCAGCATTTT.

The chain has TRBV19 and TRBJ1-2, with D tentatively TRBD1 (6 bases). The CDR3 is 15 amino acids. Germline CDR1 and CDR2: LNHDA and SQIVND (reference sequence). Trimming removed 5 bases from V and 4 bases from J, with 17 bases in between. The CDR3 coding sequence is TGTGCCAGTAGTCCCTTGACAGGAATTACCTATGGCTACACCTTC. Translation gives CASSPLTGITYGYTF.

The CDR3 bases are TGTGCCAGCAGCGTATCCTCCCATGAGCAGTTCTTC. This sequence encodes CASSVSSHEQFF. The gene calls are TRBV9 and TRBJ2-1, with no clear D. This CDR3 comprises 12 residues. Germline-derived CDR1 and CDR2 are SGDLS and YYNGEE. V was trimmed by 1 base and J by 8 bases, leaving 7 bases between them.

This clonotype was found a few times. The chain is built from TRBV19 and TRBJ2-1; the match to TRBD1 covers 8 bases. CDR1 LNHDA and CDR2 SQIVND come from the germline V gene (reference sequence). There are 13 residues in the CDR3. Trimming removed 3 bases from V and 12 bases from J; junction bases left unmatched: 7. The CDR3 bases are TGTGCCAGTAGTATCGGACAGGGCGTCTCGCAGTTCTTC. Its protein is CASSIGQGVSQFF.

This clonotype has a count of ten or more. The genes are TRBV19 and TRBJ2-2; D may be TRBD2 (7 bases). The length of the CDR3 is 15 residues. The V and J ends lost 9 bases and 8 bases respectively, with 22 bases between them. The germline gives CDR1 LNHDA, CDR2 SQIVND (reference sequence). For the CDR3, the DNA is TGTGCCAGCCGTCAAATCGCGGGGGCGCGAGGGGAGCTGTTTTTT. Translation gives CASRQIAGARGELFF. The full variable domain, in which reference TRBV19 and TRBJ2-2 provide the parts outside the CDR3, is DGGITQSPKYLFRKEGQNVTLSCEQNLNHDAMYWYRQDPGQGLRLIYYSQIVNDFQKGDIAEGYSVSREKKESFPLTVTSAQKNPTAFYLCASRQIAGARGELFFGEGSRLTVL.

In this sample, this clonotype turned up many times. The chain carries TRBV5-5 and TRBJ2-3; 12 bases are shared with TRBD2. With 2 bases clipped from V and 4 bases from J, the junction kept 5 bases outside the gene matches. In germline, CDR1 is SGHKS, CDR2 YYEKEE (reference sequence). There are 16 residues in the CDR3. CDR3 nucleotides: TGTGCCAGCAGCTTACTAGCGGGGGGCTCCGCAGATACGCAGTATTTT. Translation: CASSLLAGGSADTQYF.

J is TRBJ2-3 and V is TRBV29-1; 11 bases map to TRBD2. There are 19 residues in the CDR3. The ends lost 6 bases at V and 2 bases at J; junction bases unmatched: 19. Germline CDR1 is SQVTM and CDR2 is ANQGSEA. CDR3 in DNA: TGCAGCGTCGTCGGGTGGGAGCTAGCGGGAGGCCCCCCCACAGATACGCAGTATTTT. It encodes CSVVGWELAGGPPTDTQYF.

This clonotype occurred many times. The CDR3 loop reads CASRDTNQPQHF. In DNA, the CDR3 is TGTGCCAGCAGGGACACGAATCAGCCCCAGCATTTT. The rearrangement uses TRBV2 and TRBJ1-5, with TRBD1 as a possible D gene (5 bases). Between the trimmed V and J ends, which lost 6 bases and 4 bases, there was a span of 7 bases. This CDR3 spans 12 amino acids. Looked up from germline, CDR1 is SNHLY and CDR2 is FYNNEI.